This T cell receptor beta chain was identified in a study of type 1 and type 2 diabetes patients. Study background: CD4+ or CD8+ T cells were positively selected from PBMCs with microbeads. A total of around 18,000,000 paired-end reads came from the whole study. Broader study findings: In type 2 diabetes, highly-expanded CD4+ clones took a median around 4% of reads.

The PCR template was genomic DNA. A primer set of 30 forward and 13 reverse primers amplified the CDR3. TCRdb processed the multiplex PCR reads anew with MiXCR; each CDR3 protein has one entry. The sample shows 250,000 to 300,000 distinct CDR3 sequences, more than 40% of them seen only once. Comments on this clonotype: Its antigen remains unknown.

After removal of 4 bases from V and 6 bases from J, the junction contained 5 bases not matched to a gene. The CDR3 covers 13 residues. CDR1 MNHEY and CDR2 SVGAGI come from the germline V gene. Peripheral blood, about 10 milliliters per participant, was collected. The sequencing sample was made of peripheral blood mononuclear cells (PBMCs). This receptor was identified in a man aged 18 to 30 with type 2 diabetes. The gene calls are TRBV6-5 and TRBJ1-1; 7 nucleotides line up with TRBD1. CDR3 in DNA: TGTGCCAGCAGTTCAACAGGGGAAGCTGAAGCTTTCTTT. Amino acids: CASSSTGEAEAFF.